Listed below are T cell receptor beta chains from one sample, sequenced in a study of cytomegalovirus exposure and HLA in healthy donors. The data were produced by immunoSEQ multiplex PCR, yet TCRdb's version contains in-frame clones alone and is incomplete. This sample contains tens of thousands of clones. The sequenced material came from PBMCs. Source of these receptors: a female donor in good health and CMV-seropositive. CDR3s include the opening cysteine and the closing phenylalanine or tryptophan. D genes are given only for firm matches. Expanded clones are given a class, and other clones once, few, many or no size at all.

NA | TRBD2 | TRBJ2-1 | TRBV5-1 | TGCGCCAGCAGCTTACCTAGCGGGAGTATGTACAATGAGCAGTTCTTC | CASSLPSGSMYNEQFF
NA | NA | TRBJ1-4 | TRBV19 | TGTGCCAGTGGGGCGACCGGGACACCCAAAAAACTGTTTTTT | CASGATGTPKKLFF
NA | NA | TRBJ1-2 | TRBV5-1 | TGCGCCAGCAGTAGGTACACATCTAACTATAACTATGGCTACACCTTC | CASSRYTSNYNYGYTF
NA | NA | TRBJ2-2 | TRBV5-1 | TGCGCCAGCAGCGAGACCGGAGGATGGGGAACCGGGGAGCTGTTTTTT | CASSETGGWGTGELFF
NA | TRBD2 | TRBJ2-1 | TRBV2 | TGTGCCAGCGATATCGGGGGGAATGAGCAGTTCTTC | CASDIGGNEQFF
NA | TRBD1 | TRBJ1-4 | TRBV6-5 | TGTGCCAGCAGCCCGGACAGGTCTGTTAGGGGAAAACTGTTTTTT | CASSPDRSVRGKLFF
NA | TRBD2 | TRBJ2-5 | TRBV7-2 | TGTGCCAGCAGCAAGGGGACTAGCGGGGAGACCCAGTACTTC | CASSKGTSGETQYF
NA | NA | TRBJ2-2 | TRBV18 | TGTGCCAGCTCACCAGGGACTCGTATAACCGGGGAGCTGTTTTTT | CASSPGTRITGELFF
NA | NA | TRBJ1-1 | TRBV18 | TGTGCCAGCTCACGTCCGGTTGGGGCAATGAACACTGAAGCTTTCTTT | CASSRPVGAMNTEAFF
NA | NA | TRBJ1-5 | TRBV7-9 | TGTGCCAGCAGTCGGACTGGGGATCAGCCCCAGCATTTT | CASSRTGDQPQHF
NA | TRBD1 | TRBJ2-2 | TRBV9 | TGTGCCAGCAGCCCGGAGGGACAGGCCGGGGGGGAGCTGTTTTTT | CASSPEGQAGGELFF
NA | NA | TRBJ2-6 | TRBV29-1 | TGCAGCGTAACTTCGAGGACAGCGGCCGGTGGGGCCAACGTCCTGACTTTC | CSVTSRTAAGGANVLTF
NA | TRBD1 | TRBJ2-5 | TRBV7-8 | TGTGCCAGCAGCGCAGACAGGGGGCGCTTTGAGACCCAGTACTTC | CASSADRGRFETQYF
NA | TRBD1 | TRBJ2-7 | TRBV6-5 | TGTGCCAGCCGGACAGGGGTCTACGAGCAGTACTTC | CASRTGVYEQYF
NA | TRBD2 | TRBJ2-4 | TRBV13 | TGTGCCAGCAGCTTAGTGGGGCGGGGGGGAGCCAAAAACATTCAGTACTTC | CASSLVGRGGAKNIQYF
NA | NA | TRBJ2-7 | TRBV6-6 | TGTGCCAGCAGACCGACGGGGGACTCCTACGAGCAGTACTTC | CASRPTGDSYEQYF
NA | TRBD2 | TRBJ2-3 | TRBV19 | TGTGCCAGTAGTACCGCGGGAGCAGATACGCAGTATTTT | CASSTAGADTQYF
NA | TRBD2 | TRBJ2-1 | TRBV6-6 | TGTGCCAGCACCCTACTAGCGGGAGTCGGCGATGAGCAGTTCTTC | CASTLLAGVGDEQFF
NA | TRBD2 | TRBJ2-7 | TRBV6-1 | TGTGCCAGCAGTGAAAGGTTGGGGGAGGGGTCCTACGAGCAGTACTTC | CASSERLGEGSYEQYF
NA | NA | TRBJ1-1 | TRBV6-5 | TGTGCCAGCATTAGAAGGGGTGGGTGGTACACTGAAGCTTTCTTT | CASIRRGGWYTEAFF
NA | TRBD2 | TRBJ2-1 | TRBV7-7 | TGTGCTAGCAGCTTAGATGGGACTACCAATGAGCAGTTCTTC | CASSLDGTTNEQFF
NA | NA | TRBJ2-7 | TRBV19 | TGTGCCAGTAGCCGAGGCATCGCCGGCTACGAGCAGTACTTC | CASSRGIAGYEQYF
NA | NA | TRBJ1-1 | TRBV19 | TGTGCCAGTAGTAGCTTCTCGGGAAGCCCTGAAGCTTTCTTT | CASSSFSGSPEAFF
NA | NA | TRBJ2-7 | TRBV5-1 | TGCGCCAGCAGTACGTTCGGGAAAACCTACGAGCAGTACTTC | CASSTFGKTYEQYF
NA | NA | TRBJ2-7 | TRBV4-3 | TGCGCCAGCAGCCAAGAGGGCAGTTACTCCTACGAGCAGTACTTC | CASSQEGSYSYEQYF
NA | NA | TRBJ1-2 | TRBV28 | TGTGCCAGCAGTTCCCTCGCAGGTTCTAACTATGGCTACACCTTC | CASSSLAGSNYGYTF
NA | TRBD1 | TRBJ2-1 | TRBV4-1 | TGCGCCAGCAGCCAGGGACCGGGACAGGTATACAATGAGCAGTTCTTC | CASSQGPGQVYNEQFF
NA | TRBD2 | TRBJ2-3 | TRBV4-3 | TGCGCCAGCAGCCAACTAGCGGGGGGGCGTGATACGCAGTATTTT | CASSQLAGGRDTQYF
NA | TRBD2 | TRBJ2-1 | TRBV7-9 | TGTGCCAGCAGCTCCCGAAGACTAGCGGGAGCTAGGAATGAGCAGTTCTTC | CASSSRRLAGARNEQFF
medium-sized | NA | TRBJ1-1 | TRBV5-5 | TGTGCCAGCAGCCTTGGAGCTTTCGAAAACACTGAAGCTTTCTTT | CASSLGAFENTEAFF
NA | NA | TRBJ1-2 | TRBV13 | TGTGCCAGCAGCTTAGGCGAACAGGTTTTTGGCTACACCTTC | CASSLGEQVFGYTF
NA | TRBD2 | TRBJ2-3 | TRBV18 | TGTGCCAGCTCACCAACGGGACTACCTAGGGCAGATACGCAGTATTTT | CASSPTGLPRADTQYF
NA | TRBD1 | TRBJ1-2 | TRBV19 | TGTGCCAGTAGCCGCGGGACAGGGGTCGGCTACACCTTC | CASSRGTGVGYTF
NA | NA | TRBJ2-5 | TRBV11-2 | TGTGCCAGCGCGATTGCGTACCAAGAGACCCAGTACTTC | CASAIAYQETQYF
NA | TRBD1 | TRBJ1-2 | TRBV18 | TGTGCCAGCTCACTACGGACAGGACGAGCCTATGGCTACACCTTC | CASSLRTGRAYGYTF
NA | NA | TRBJ1-1 | TRBV28 | TGTGCCAGCAGGGTCCCCGATGGAGGGAACACTGAAGCTTTCTTT | CASRVPDGGNTEAFF
NA | TRBD1 | TRBJ2-3 | TRBV18 | TGTGCCAGCTCACGTACGGGACAGGGTACAGATACGCAGTATTTT | CASSRTGQGTDTQYF
NA | TRBD1 | TRBJ2-7 | TRBV6-5 | TGTGCCAGCAGTACCGGGACAGGAAACTACGAGCAGTACTTC | CASSTGTGNYEQYF
NA | NA | TRBJ2-6 | TRBV19 | TGTGCCAGTAGCACCTCCGGGGATAGTGGGGCCAACGTCCTGACTTTC | CASSTSGDSGANVLTF
NA | TRBD1 | TRBJ1-2 | TRBV29-1 | TGCAGCGCCAGGGACAGAAGTGTCTATGGCTACACCTTC | CSARDRSVYGYTF
NA | TRBD2 | TRBJ2-7 | TRBV7-2 | TGTGCCAGCAGTCCGGGACTAGCGGCCTCCTACGAGCAGTACTTC | CASSPGLAASYEQYF
NA | NA | TRBJ1-4 | TRBV6-5 | TGTGCCAGCAGCGTTACGGGACTGTATGAAAAACTGTTTTTT | CASSVTGLYEKLFF
NA | TRBD1 | TRBJ2-7 | TRBV6-5 | TGTGCCAGCAGTTTGACGGGACAGAGCTACTACGAGCAGTACTTC | CASSLTGQSYYEQYF
NA | NA | TRBJ2-1 | TRBV21-1 | TGTGCCAGCAGCAAGACTAGCGGGAGTATGAGAGGAGAGCAGTTCTTC | CASSKTSGSMRGEQFF
NA | TRBD2 | TRBJ2-7 | TRBV25-1 | TGTGCCAGCAGGATGAGCGGGAGCTACGAGCAGTACTTC | CASRMSGSYEQYF
NA | NA | TRBJ2-1 | TRBV18 | TGTGCCAGCTCACCACTGGAGGGGAATGAGCAGTTCTTC | CASSPLEGNEQFF
NA | NA | TRBJ2-1 | TRBV19 | TGTGCCAGTAGTATCGGGGCAGGGGAATACAATGAGCAGTTCTTC | CASSIGAGEYNEQFF
NA | TRBD2 | TRBJ2-2 | TRBV4-1 | TGCGCCAGCAGCCAAGTGAGCGGGAGTGGCACCGGGGAGCTGTTTTTT | CASSQVSGSGTGELFF
NA | TRBD1 | TRBJ2-5 | TRBV7-9 | TGTGCCAGCAGACCTGGACAGGGGGCTAGGGAGACCCAGTACTTC | CASRPGQGARETQYF
NA | TRBD1 | TRBJ2-5 | TRBV5-6 | TGTGCCAGCAGCTTGGCGGACAGGGATCCGCAGACCCAGTACTTC | CASSLADRDPQTQYF
NA | NA | TRBJ1-2 | TRBV7-2 | TGTGCCAGCAGCTTAGCGTTTTCATATGGCTACACCTTC | CASSLAFSYGYTF
NA | TRBD1 | TRBJ1-2 | TRBV6-5 | TGTGCCAGCAGTTCCGGGACAGGGAACTATGGCTACACCTTC | CASSSGTGNYGYTF